This passage covers 21 T cell receptor beta chains from one sample sequenced in a study of regulatory T cells in long-lasting Graves disease. Arm-PCR with iRepertoire HTBI primers amplified the CDR3 regions for these TCR beta libraries. TCRdb reprocessed the multiplex PCR reads with MiXCR, giving one entry per CDR3 protein. The sample consists of 420,000 or so distinct CDR3 sequences, about 15% of them appearing once. Sample time point: newly diagnosed GD, antithyroid drugs for less than 3 months. Extracted RNA from PBMCs served as the source of the TCR library. These data were also reused for a study on T cells in Graves' hyperthyroidism and ophthalmopathy.

The sample was peripheral blood mononuclear cells (PBMCs), taken at new diagnosis, from a patient treated with antithyroid drugs. Receptors originate from a woman between 18 and 30 years old with Graves disease.

This clonotype has just a few counts. The chain carries TRBV6-1 and TRBJ1-5, with D perhaps TRBD1 (6 bases). The CDR3 spans 14 residues. Germline-derived CDR1 and CDR2 are MNHNS and SASEGT. The V end lost 6 bases, the J end lost 2 bases, and 11 bases lay between the germline ends. The CDR3 reads CASREGGRNQPQHF. The CDR3 DNA reads as TGTGCCAGCAGGGAGGGGGGACGCAATCAGCCCCAGCATTTT.

This clonotype was counted a few times. The CDR3 sequence is CATSDLPGCGGASNQPQHF. The CDR3 region has the DNA TGTGCCACCAGTGATTTACCGGGATGTGGGGGGGCGAGCAATCAGCCCCAGCATTTT. The chain has TRBV24-1 and TRBJ1-5, with a weak D call TRBD1 (6 bases). Germline V CDR1 and CDR2: KGHDR, SFDVKD. The CDR3 is 19 amino acids. V was shortened by 1 base and J by 1 base, with 19 bases between the two germline ends.

Details on this clonotype: A read error may produce the germline difference seen at one junction end. V is TRBV7-7 and J is TRBJ2-2; 9 bases are a match to TRBD1. The CDR3 contains 16 residues. Germline V gives CDR1 SSHAT, CDR2 FNYEAQ (reference sequence). The DNA of the CDR3 is TGTGCTAGCAGCTTAACGACAGGGGGTAGCACCGGGGAGCTGTTTTTT. The encoded protein is CASSLTTGGSTGELFF.

This clonotype was counted only a few times. The chain recombines TRBV28 with TRBJ2-4; perhaps TRBD2 as D (5 bases). V was pared by 2 bases and J by 0 bases, with 17 bases between. CDR3 length: 18 residues. The germline V gene encodes CDR1 MDHEN and CDR2 SYDVKM. The DNA for the CDR3 is TGTGCCAGCAGTTTACCGGCGTTCACCGGGGTAGCCAAAAACATTCAGTACTTC. It is translated as CASSLPAFTGVAKNIQYF.

This clonotype turned up a few times. The genes are TRBV6-1 and TRBJ2-1, with 10 nucleotides matching TRBD1. The CDR3 contains 15 residues. Germline loops: CDR1 MNHNS, CDR2 SASEGT. Trimming cost V 7 bases and J 7 bases; bases outside gene matches: 10. The CDR3 protein is CASKIDRGRANEQFF. The CDR3 nucleotides read TGTGCCAGCAAGATTGACAGGGGGCGAGCAAATGAGCAGTTCTTC.

This chain joins TRBV5-1 and TRBJ1-1; TRBD1 aligns across 7 bases. CDR3 size: 16 residues. The germline CDR1 and CDR2 sequences are SGHRS and YFSETQ. Trimming removed 0 bases from V and 1 base from J; junction bases left unmatched: 6. The CDR3 protein is CASSLAPGQPNTEAFF. The CDR3 nucleotides read TGCGCCAGCAGCTTGGCACCGGGACAGCCGAACACTGAAGCTTTCTTT.

The gene calls are TRBV19 and TRBJ2-2; 13 bases align to TRBD2. The CDR3 spans 14 residues. Germline V gives CDR1 LNHDA, CDR2 SQIVND (reference sequence). V was clipped by 10 bases and J by 6 bases; unmatched bases: 5. This CDR3 reads CATKGLAGPGELFF. CDR3 sequence (DNA): TGTGCCACTAAGGGACTAGCGGGACCCGGGGAGCTGTTTTTT. Full variable domain (outside the CDR3, taken from reference TRBV19 and TRBJ2-2): DGGITQSPKYLFRKEGQNVTLSCEQNLNHDAMYWYRQDPGQGLRLIYYSQIVNDFQKGDIAEGYSVSREKKESFPLTVTSAQKNPTAFYLCATKGLAGPGELFFGEGSRLTVL.

V usage is TRBV7-2 and J usage is TRBJ1-2, with TRBD1 as a possible D gene (6 bases). Germline V gives CDR1 SGHTA, CDR2 FQGNSA. Trimming took off 7 bases at V and 4 bases at J, with 16 bases between the two ends. The CDR3 has 14 amino acids. The CDR3 sequence is CASTYYQGFYGYTF. Written as DNA, the CDR3 is TGTGCCAGCACATACTATCAGGGGTTCTATGGCTACACCTTC.

The chain's CDR3 is CAISVGGSAEAFF. The CDR3 DNA follows: TGTGCCATCAGTGTAGGGGGTAGCGCTGAAGCTTTCTTT. The rearrangement links TRBV10-3 to TRBJ1-1, with a weak D call TRBD1 (6 bases). Germline CDR1 and CDR2: ENHRY and SYGVKD. The CDR3 has 13 residues. V dropped 4 bases and J dropped 6 bases, with 12 bases sitting between them.

This clonotype was counted at least ten times. This chain links TRBV28 with TRBJ2-3; D remains unclear. Trimming removed 2 bases at V and 2 bases at J, with 5 bases between. Looked up from germline, CDR1 is MDHEN and CDR2 is SYDVKM. The CDR3 is made up of 13 amino acids. The CDR3 sequence is CASSLRLTDTQYF. CDR3 coding DNA: TGTGCCAGCAGTTTAAGACTCACAGATACGCAGTATTTT.

This clonotype was counted many times. The V call is TRBV12-3 or TRBV12-4, the J call TRBJ2-7; 10 nucleotides match TRBD1. The length of the CDR3 is 15 residues. Trimming removed 5 bases from V and 4 bases from J; junction bases left unmatched: 8. DNA of the CDR3: TGTGCCAGCAGTCCCGGGACAGGGGTTACGTACGAGCAGTACTTC. It is translated as CASSPGTGVTYEQYF.

This clonotype has ten or more counts. The V gene is TRBV6-1, the J gene TRBJ2-1; D is perhaps TRBD1 (6 bases). The V gene lost 7 bases and the J gene lost 8 bases, with 15 bases spanning the gap. This CDR3 region has 13 residues. From germline, CDR1 is MNHNS and CDR2 SASEGT. The CDR3 DNA sequence: TGTGCCAGCACCTGGACAGAATCGCATGAGCAGTTCTTC. This encodes CASTWTESHEQFF.

This clonotype was counted only a few times. This chain connects TRBV29-1 to TRBJ2-6; weak D call: TRBD1 (6 bases). The germline V gene encodes CDR1 SQVTM and CDR2 ANQGSEA. Trimming removed 2 bases from V and 0 bases from J, with 20 bases in between. This CDR3 comprises 19 residues. As DNA, the CDR3 is TGCAGCGTTGAATTAATAAGAGGGACAAGCAACTCTGGGGCCAACGTCCTGACTTTC. Protein sequence: CSVELIRGTSNSGANVLTF.

In DNA, the CDR3 is TGTGCCTGGAGTAGCGGGAGGGTTACGGATACGCAGTATTTT. Translated: CAWSSGRVTDTQYF. V and J are TRBV30 and TRBJ2-3, with 10 nucleotides matching TRBD2. The length of the CDR3 is 14 residues. Trimming took 2 bases from V and 6 from J; bases not matched to a gene: 5. CDR1 is GTSNPN, CDR2 SVGIG, per germline (reference sequence).

The V call is TRBV28, the J call TRBJ2-7; possibly TRBD1 for D (5 bases). Trimming left V 7 bases short and J 3 bases short, with 13 bases between. CDR1 and CDR2 (germline): MDHEN, SYDVKM. There are 13 residues in the CDR3. The CDR3 reads CASTSGQNYEQYF. CDR3 sequence (DNA): TGTGCCAGCACCTCAGGACAAAACTACGAGCAGTACTTC.

This clonotype was recorded many times. The chain has TRBV28 and TRBJ2-1; D perhaps matches TRBD1 (6 bases). Germline V lookup: CDR1 MDHEN, CDR2 SYDVKM. Trimming shortened V by 4 bases and J by 3 bases, and 10 bases separated the two germline ends. The CDR3 has 14 residues. The CDR3 DNA reads as TGTGCCAGCAGTTCAGTCAGGGGCTACAATGAGCAGTTCTTC. The encoded protein is CASSSVRGYNEQFF.

The V and J genes are TRBV6-5 and TRBJ1-3; TRBD1 is a possible D gene (5 bases). CDR3 length equals 16 residues. The germline V gene has CDR1 MNHEY and CDR2 SVGAGI. Between the trimmed V and J ends, which lost 4 bases and 0 bases, there was a span of 13 bases. The CDR3 DNA reads TGTGCCAGCAGTTTCGCGGGGCCAAACTCTGGAAACACCATATATTTT. This gives the protein CASSFAGPNSGNTIYF.

As to this clonotype: This may come from a read error, since a much larger clone is one base off. The chain combines TRBV11-2 with TRBJ2-5; D ambiguous. Germline loops: CDR1 SGHAT, CDR2 FQNNGV. The CDR3 contains 13 residues. V was pared by 2 bases and J by 11 bases, with 15 bases between. CDR3 region: CASSLLVRNEQYF. The CDR3 DNA is TGTGCCAGCAGCTTACTAGTTCGGAATGAGCAGTACTTC.

The chain carries TRBV4-1 and TRBJ2-2, with D perhaps matching TRBD2 (6 bases). Trimming cost V 5 bases and J 5 bases, with 18 bases left between them. The germline V gene has CDR1 MGHRA and CDR2 YSYEKL. The CDR3 sequence is 16 residues long. CDR3 sequence (DNA): TGCGCCAGCAGCATTTTGCGAGGGGCGGGGACCGGGGAGCTGTTTTTT. This codes for CASSILRGAGTGELFF.

The chain has TRBV7-2 and TRBJ1-1, with D uncertain. The CDR3 sequence is 14 residues long. The V gene lost 5 bases and the J gene lost 0 bases, with 10 bases spanning the gap. Germline-derived CDR1 and CDR2 are SGHTA and FQGNSA. The CDR3 loop reads CASSKSQVNTEAFF. DNA for the CDR3: TGTGCCAGCAGCAAATCCCAGGTGAACACTGAAGCTTTCTTT.

This clonotype occurred a few times. This sequence joins TRBV7-2 and TRBJ1-1; weak D call: TRBD1 (6 bases). V lost 0 bases and J 1 base, leaving 15 bases between the germline ends. The CDR3 covers 17 residues. The germline V gene has CDR1 SGHTA and CDR2 FQGNSA. CDR3 in DNA: TGTGCCAGCAGCTTAGCGTATGGGGGGGCCCCGAACACTGAAGCTTTCTTT. Protein sequence: CASSLAYGGAPNTEAFF.